Listed below are T cell receptor beta chains from one sample, sequenced in a study of T cells in Graves' hyperthyroidism and ophthalmopathy. TCRdb reprocessed the multiplex PCR reads with MiXCR, giving one entry per CDR3 protein. The table includes about 110,000 distinct CDR3 sequences, about 15% detected once. The sequenced sample consisted of blood. These receptors all stem from a woman in her fifties or sixties with Graves' hyperthyroidism. Each CDR3 is given with its conserved first and last residue. The order of the fields is J gene, V gene, clone size, D gene, CDR3 DNA, CDR3 protein. The D gene is left open where the match is weak. Clone size, where shown, is once, few, many, or a class for clones that have expanded.

j_call: TRBJ1-1
v_call: TRBV30
clone_size: many
d_call: .
cdr3_nt: TGTGCCTGGAACCCGGGCCTGATGAACACTGAAGCTTTCTTT
cdr3_aa: CAWNPGLMNTEAFF

j_call: TRBJ2-1
v_call: TRBV11-2
clone_size: many
d_call: TRBD2
cdr3_nt: TGTGCCAGCAGCTTAGTGGCTAGCGGGAGCCTAGGTAGCTCCTACAATGAGCAGTTCTTC
cdr3_aa: CASSLVASGSLGSSYNEQFF

j_call: TRBJ1-5
v_call: TRBV6-1
clone_size: .
d_call: TRBD1
cdr3_nt: TGTGCCAGCAGTCATGGGACAGGGGGCAATCAGCCCCAGCATTTT
cdr3_aa: CASSHGTGGNQPQHF

j_call: TRBJ2-5
v_call: TRBV7-9
clone_size: many
d_call: .
cdr3_nt: TGTGCCAGCAGCTTCCGACCCCGGGAGACCCAGTACTTC
cdr3_aa: CASSFRPRETQYF

j_call: TRBJ2-3
v_call: TRBV5-1
clone_size: many
d_call: .
cdr3_nt: TGCGCCAGCAGCCCCTCGGGAGTAACGTCAGATACGCAGTATTTT
cdr3_aa: CASSPSGVTSDTQYF

j_call: TRBJ2-1
v_call: TRBV20-1
clone_size: many
d_call: .
cdr3_nt: TGCAGTGCTAGTAGAGGGACTGAACCGGTCAATGAGCAGTTCTTC
cdr3_aa: CSASRGTEPVNEQFF

j_call: TRBJ2-1
v_call: TRBV5-5
clone_size: .
d_call: .
cdr3_nt: TGTGCCAGCAGCTTCGAGAATGAGCAGTTCTTC
cdr3_aa: CASSFENEQFF

j_call: TRBJ2-5
v_call: TRBV20-1
clone_size: many
d_call: .
cdr3_nt: TGCAGTGCTAGAGCGGTTGGCAGGGAGCAAGAGACCCAGTACTTC
cdr3_aa: CSARAVGREQETQYF

j_call: TRBJ2-5
v_call: TRBV11-1
clone_size: .
d_call: TRBD2
cdr3_nt: TGTGCCAGCGGGCCGGGACTAGCGATTGGGGAGACCCAGTACTTC
cdr3_aa: CASGPGLAIGETQYF

j_call: TRBJ1-3
v_call: TRBV5-1
clone_size: many
d_call: .
cdr3_nt: TGCGCCAGCAGCTTGGCCGGTCAGTCTGGAAACACCATATATTTT
cdr3_aa: CASSLAGQSGNTIYF

j_call: TRBJ2-7
v_call: TRBV6-5
clone_size: many
d_call: TRBD2
cdr3_nt: TGTGCCAGCAGTTACTCGGTTGGACTAGCGGGTTCCTACGAGCAGTACTTC
cdr3_aa: CASSYSVGLAGSYEQYF

j_call: TRBJ2-7
v_call: TRBV27
clone_size: many
d_call: .
cdr3_nt: TGTGCCAGCAAACTAAATCAGGGTTCCTCCTACGAGCAGTACTTC
cdr3_aa: CASKLNQGSSYEQYF

j_call: TRBJ1-1
v_call: TRBV19
clone_size: .
d_call: TRBD1
cdr3_nt: TGTGCCAGTAGTGACAGGGTTACGACTGAAGCTTTCTTT
cdr3_aa: CASSDRVTTEAFF

j_call: TRBJ2-3
v_call: TRBV20-1
clone_size: many
d_call: TRBD1
cdr3_nt: TGCAGTGCTAGGCCCCTCTTGGACAGGGATCAATCTAGCACAGATACGCAGTATTTT
cdr3_aa: CSARPLLDRDQSSTDTQYF

j_call: TRBJ2-7
v_call: TRBV20-1
clone_size: .
d_call: .
cdr3_nt: TGCAGTGCCCCAGGGGGGGGCCGGGCAAACGAGCAGTACTTC
cdr3_aa: CSAPGGGRANEQYF

j_call: TRBJ2-3
v_call: TRBV28
clone_size: many
d_call: TRBD2
cdr3_nt: TGTGCCAGCAGTTTACTTAGCGGGAGTGGCACAGATACGCAGTATTTT
cdr3_aa: CASSLLSGSGTDTQYF

j_call: TRBJ2-6
v_call: TRBV19
clone_size: .
d_call: TRBD1
cdr3_nt: TGTGCCAGTAAGAGGGACAGCCCCTCTGAGGCCAACGTCCTGACTTTC
cdr3_aa: CASKRDSPSEANVLTF

j_call: TRBJ2-1
v_call: TRBV20-1
clone_size: many
d_call: TRBD2
cdr3_nt: TGCAGTGCTAGAGAGAGTGGGAGGGCCTACAATGAGCAGTTCTTC
cdr3_aa: CSARESGRAYNEQFF

j_call: TRBJ1-6
v_call: TRBV13
clone_size: many
d_call: TRBD1
cdr3_nt: TGTGCCAGCAGCCCCCGGGACAGGGATTCACCCCTCCACTTT
cdr3_aa: CASSPRDRDSPLHF

j_call: TRBJ2-2
v_call: TRBV6-1
clone_size: many
d_call: .
cdr3_nt: TGTGCCAGCAGTGAAGGGTCGGACACCGGGGAGCTGTTTTTT
cdr3_aa: CASSEGSDTGELFF

j_call: TRBJ1-3
v_call: TRBV5-5
clone_size: .
d_call: .
cdr3_nt: TGTGCCAGCAGCTTACGCAGCTCTGGAAACACCATATATTTT
cdr3_aa: CASSLRSSGNTIYF

j_call: TRBJ2-3
v_call: TRBV20-1
clone_size: .
d_call: TRBD2
cdr3_nt: TGCAGTGCTAGGGACGGGTTAGCGGGAGGGAACACAGATACGCAGTATTTT
cdr3_aa: CSARDGLAGGNTDTQYF

j_call: TRBJ1-2
v_call: TRBV15
clone_size: .
d_call: .
cdr3_nt: TGTGCCACCAGCCCTTCGGGGAACTATGGCTACACCTTC
cdr3_aa: CATSPSGNYGYTF

j_call: TRBJ2-1
v_call: TRBV28
clone_size: many
d_call: TRBD2
cdr3_nt: TGTGCCAGCAGTATCCTTAGCATGAGACTAGCTACCAATGAGCAGTTCTTC
cdr3_aa: CASSILSMRLATNEQFF

j_call: TRBJ2-5
v_call: TRBV11-2
clone_size: .
d_call: TRBD1
cdr3_nt: TGTGCCAGCAGCTATCGACAGGGGGCGAGGGAGACCCAGTACTTC
cdr3_aa: CASSYRQGARETQYF

j_call: TRBJ2-7
v_call: TRBV11-1
clone_size: .
d_call: TRBD2
cdr3_nt: TGTGCCAGCAGCTCCACTTCGAGGGAGCGGGGGGCCCTCTACGAGCAGTACTTC
cdr3_aa: CASSSTSRERGALYEQYF

j_call: TRBJ1-2
v_call: TRBV30
clone_size: .
d_call: .
cdr3_nt: TGTGCCTGGAGTATCCTCCAGGGAAACTATGGCTACACCTTC
cdr3_aa: CAWSILQGNYGYTF

j_call: TRBJ1-2
v_call: TRBV3-1
clone_size: many
d_call: .
cdr3_nt: TGTGCCAGCAGCCAAGTTACACGGGGCCAAGGCTACACCTTC
cdr3_aa: CASSQVTRGQGYTF

j_call: TRBJ1-1
v_call: TRBV6-1
clone_size: .
d_call: TRBD1
cdr3_nt: TGTGCCAGCAGGAAAGGACAGGGGGCTTTCTACACTGAAGCTTTCTTT
cdr3_aa: CASRKGQGAFYTEAFF

j_call: TRBJ1-5
v_call: TRBV30
clone_size: many
d_call: TRBD1
cdr3_nt: TGTGCCTGGAATAAGGGGGCAAATCAGCCCCAGCATTTT
cdr3_aa: CAWNKGANQPQHF

j_call: TRBJ2-5
v_call: TRBV7-9
clone_size: many
d_call: .
cdr3_nt: TGTGCCAGCAGTCCCGGCCGGGCCTACCAAGAGACCCAGTACTTC
cdr3_aa: CASSPGRAYQETQYF

j_call: TRBJ1-4
v_call: TRBV7-9
clone_size: .
d_call: TRBD1
cdr3_nt: TGTGCCAGCAGCGCCGGGACAGGGGGTGAAAAACTGTTTTTT
cdr3_aa: CASSAGTGGEKLFF

j_call: TRBJ1-6
v_call: TRBV28
clone_size: many
d_call: .
cdr3_nt: TGTGCCAGCAGCCCAAGTGTTGCGATTTCACCCCTCCACTTT
cdr3_aa: CASSPSVAISPLHF

j_call: TRBJ2-7
v_call: TRBV28
clone_size: .
d_call: .
cdr3_nt: TGTGCCAGCAGACCTGGAACGCACGAGCAGTACTTC
cdr3_aa: CASRPGTHEQYF

j_call: TRBJ1-1
v_call: TRBV27
clone_size: many
d_call: .
cdr3_nt: TGTGCCAGCAGTCCGCTCGGGACGGCTAACACTGAAGCTTTCTTT
cdr3_aa: CASSPLGTANTEAFF

j_call: TRBJ2-2
v_call: TRBV5-1
clone_size: many
d_call: TRBD1
cdr3_nt: TGCGCCAGCAGCAATGGACAGGGGGCCGACACCGGGGAGCTGTTTTTT
cdr3_aa: CASSNGQGADTGELFF

j_call: TRBJ1-3
v_call: TRBV15
clone_size: many
d_call: .
cdr3_nt: TGTGCCACCAGCAGAGATTTCGGACAGCTATCTGGAAACACCATATATTTT
cdr3_aa: CATSRDFGQLSGNTIYF